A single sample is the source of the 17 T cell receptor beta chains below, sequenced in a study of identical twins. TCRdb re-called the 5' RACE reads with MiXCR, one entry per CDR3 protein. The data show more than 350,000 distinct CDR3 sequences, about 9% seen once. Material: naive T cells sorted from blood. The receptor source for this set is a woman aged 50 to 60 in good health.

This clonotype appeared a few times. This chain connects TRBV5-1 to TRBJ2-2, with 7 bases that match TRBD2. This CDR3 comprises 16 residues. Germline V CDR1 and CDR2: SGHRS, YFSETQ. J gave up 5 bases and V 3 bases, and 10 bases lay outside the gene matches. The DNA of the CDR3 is TGCGCCAGCAGCTCCTCTAGCGGAACGGGGACCGGGGAGCTGTTTTTT. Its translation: CASSSSSGTGTGELFF.

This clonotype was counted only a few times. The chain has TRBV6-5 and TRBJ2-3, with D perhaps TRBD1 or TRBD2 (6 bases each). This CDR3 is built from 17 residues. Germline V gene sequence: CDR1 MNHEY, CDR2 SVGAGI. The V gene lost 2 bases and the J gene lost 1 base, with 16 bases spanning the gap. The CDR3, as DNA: TGTGCCAGCAGTTACGGGGGGCAGGCCCTTGGCACAGATACGCAGTATTTT. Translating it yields CASSYGGQALGTDTQYF.

Written as DNA, the CDR3 is TGTGCCAGCAGCCAACCCGCGGCATCCTACAATGAGCAGTTCTTC. Its protein is CASSQPAASYNEQFF. The chain couples TRBV3-1 to TRBJ2-1; no definite D call. The length of the CDR3 is 15 residues. From germline, CDR1 is LGHDT and CDR2 YNNKEL (reference sequence). Trimming took 2 bases from V and 1 from J, leaving 9 bases between them.

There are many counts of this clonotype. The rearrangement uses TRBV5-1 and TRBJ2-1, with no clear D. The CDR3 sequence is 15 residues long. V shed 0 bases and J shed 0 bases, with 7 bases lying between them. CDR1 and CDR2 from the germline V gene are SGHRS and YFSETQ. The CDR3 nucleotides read TGCGCCAGCAGCTTGGATTCGAGCTCCTACAATGAGCAGTTCTTC. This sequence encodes CASSLDSSSYNEQFF.

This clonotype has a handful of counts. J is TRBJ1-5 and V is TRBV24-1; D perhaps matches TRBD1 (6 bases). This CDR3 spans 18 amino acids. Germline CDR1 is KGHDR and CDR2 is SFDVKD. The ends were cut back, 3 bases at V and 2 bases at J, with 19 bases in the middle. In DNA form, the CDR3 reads TGTGCCACCAGTGATCCAGCACTAGGGGACAAGGGCAATCAGCCCCAGCATTTT. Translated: CATSDPALGDKGNQPQHF.

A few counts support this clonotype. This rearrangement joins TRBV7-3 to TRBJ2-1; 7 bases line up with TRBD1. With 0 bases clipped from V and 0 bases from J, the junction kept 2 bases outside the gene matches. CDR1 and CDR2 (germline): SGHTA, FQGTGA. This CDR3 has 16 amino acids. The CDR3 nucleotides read TGTGCCAGCAGCTTAACTCACAGGGGCTCCTACAATGAGCAGTTCTTC. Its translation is CASSLTHRGSYNEQFF.

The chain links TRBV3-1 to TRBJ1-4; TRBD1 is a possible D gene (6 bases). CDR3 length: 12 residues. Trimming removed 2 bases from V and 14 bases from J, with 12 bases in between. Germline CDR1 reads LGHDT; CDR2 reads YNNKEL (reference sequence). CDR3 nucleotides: TGTGCCAGCAGCCAAAGAACAGGGACTCTGTTTTTT. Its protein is CASSQRTGTLFF.

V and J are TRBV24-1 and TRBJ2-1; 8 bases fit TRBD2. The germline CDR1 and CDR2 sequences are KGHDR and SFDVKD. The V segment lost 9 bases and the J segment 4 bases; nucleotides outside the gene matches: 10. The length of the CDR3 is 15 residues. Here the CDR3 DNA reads TGTGCCACCGAAAGCAGCGGGAGAGCGTACAATGAGCAGTTCTTC. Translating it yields CATESSGRAYNEQFF.

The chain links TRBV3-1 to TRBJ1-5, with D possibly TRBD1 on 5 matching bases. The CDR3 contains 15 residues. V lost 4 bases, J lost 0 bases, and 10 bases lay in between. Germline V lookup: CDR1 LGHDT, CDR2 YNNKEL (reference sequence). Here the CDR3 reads CASSRGVPSNQPQHF. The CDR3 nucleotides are TGTGCCAGCAGCCGAGGGGTACCTAGCAATCAGCCCCAGCATTTT.

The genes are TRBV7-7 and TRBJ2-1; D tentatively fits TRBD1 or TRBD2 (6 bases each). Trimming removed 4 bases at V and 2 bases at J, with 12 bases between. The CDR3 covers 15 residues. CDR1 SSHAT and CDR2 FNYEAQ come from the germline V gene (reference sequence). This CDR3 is CASSWGREPYNEQFF. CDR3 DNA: TGTGCCAGCAGCTGGGGGCGGGAACCCTACAATGAGCAGTTCTTC.

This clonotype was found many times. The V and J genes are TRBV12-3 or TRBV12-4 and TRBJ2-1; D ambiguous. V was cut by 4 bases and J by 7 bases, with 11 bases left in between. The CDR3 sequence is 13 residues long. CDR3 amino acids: CASSSSSSNEQFF. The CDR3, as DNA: TGTGCCAGCAGTTCCTCTAGTAGTAATGAGCAGTTCTTC.

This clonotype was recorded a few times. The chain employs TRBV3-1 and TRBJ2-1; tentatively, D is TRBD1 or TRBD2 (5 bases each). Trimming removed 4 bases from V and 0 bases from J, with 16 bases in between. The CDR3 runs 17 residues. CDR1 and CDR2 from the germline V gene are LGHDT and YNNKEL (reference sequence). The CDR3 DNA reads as TGTGCCAGCAGCCCAACGACAGCGGCGAGCTCCTACAATGAGCAGTTCTTC. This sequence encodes CASSPTTAASSYNEQFF.

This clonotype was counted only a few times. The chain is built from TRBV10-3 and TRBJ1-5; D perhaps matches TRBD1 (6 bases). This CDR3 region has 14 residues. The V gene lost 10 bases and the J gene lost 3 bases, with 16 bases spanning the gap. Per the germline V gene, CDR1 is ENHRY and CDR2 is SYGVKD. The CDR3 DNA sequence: TGTGCCACGCACGGGGGGCTTATCAATCAGCCCCAGCATTTT. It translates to CATHGGLINQPQHF.

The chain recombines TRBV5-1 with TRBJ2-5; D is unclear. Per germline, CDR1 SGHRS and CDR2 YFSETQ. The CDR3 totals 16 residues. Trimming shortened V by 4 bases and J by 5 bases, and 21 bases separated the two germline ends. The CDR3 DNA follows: TGCGCCAGCAGCCCCTCCTCACTTTACGCGAGGGAGACCCAGTACTTC. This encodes CASSPSSLYARETQYF.

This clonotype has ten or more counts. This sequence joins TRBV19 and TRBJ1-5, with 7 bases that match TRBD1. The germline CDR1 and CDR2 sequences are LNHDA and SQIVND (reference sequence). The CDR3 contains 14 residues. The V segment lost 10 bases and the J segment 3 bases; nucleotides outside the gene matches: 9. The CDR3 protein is CATVDRANNQPQHF. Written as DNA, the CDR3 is TGTGCCACTGTAGACAGGGCGAACAATCAGCCCCAGCATTTT.

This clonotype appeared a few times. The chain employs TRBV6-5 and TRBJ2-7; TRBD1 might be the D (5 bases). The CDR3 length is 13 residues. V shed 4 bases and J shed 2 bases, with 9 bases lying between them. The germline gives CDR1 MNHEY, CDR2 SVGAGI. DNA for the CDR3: TGTGCCAGCAGTTTCGGACATACCTACGAGCAGTACTTC. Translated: CASSFGHTYEQYF.

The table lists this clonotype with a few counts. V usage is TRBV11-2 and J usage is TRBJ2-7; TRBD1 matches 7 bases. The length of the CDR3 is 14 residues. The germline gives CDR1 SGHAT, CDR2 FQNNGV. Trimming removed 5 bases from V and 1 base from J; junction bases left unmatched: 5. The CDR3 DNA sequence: TGTGCCAGCAGCACTTGGGACAGATCCTACGAGCAGTACGTC. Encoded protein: CASSTWDRSYEQYV.